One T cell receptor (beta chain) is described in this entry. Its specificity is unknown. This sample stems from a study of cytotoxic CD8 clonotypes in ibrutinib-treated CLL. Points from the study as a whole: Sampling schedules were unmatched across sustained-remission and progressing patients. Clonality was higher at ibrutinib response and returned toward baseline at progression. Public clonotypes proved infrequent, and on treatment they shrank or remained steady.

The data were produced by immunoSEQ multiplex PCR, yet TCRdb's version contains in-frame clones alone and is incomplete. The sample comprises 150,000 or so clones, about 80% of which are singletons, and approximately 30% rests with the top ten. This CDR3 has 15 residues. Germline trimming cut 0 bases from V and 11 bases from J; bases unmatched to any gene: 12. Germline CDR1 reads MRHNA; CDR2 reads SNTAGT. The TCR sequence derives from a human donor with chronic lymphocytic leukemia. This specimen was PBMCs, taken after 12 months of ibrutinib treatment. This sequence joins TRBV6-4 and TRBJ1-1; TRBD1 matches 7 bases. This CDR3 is CASSDSGGQGGSAFF. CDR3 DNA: TGTGCCAGCAGTGACTCAGGGGGCCAGGGAGGATCGGCTTTCTTT.